The rows below give T cell receptor beta chains drawn from one sample of a study of blood T cell repertoires in COVID-19. Measured with immunoSEQ multiplex PCR; TCRdb has only the in-frame clones, and not every one. The sample yields a few hundred thousand clones, approximately 89% seen once. The specimen was PBMCs or T cells enriched from blood (not recorded which). The source is a man aged 25-40 years who had recovered from COVID-19. Both conserved end residues are part of each CDR3. The D gene is left open where the match is weak. Not all rows give a size; the values are once, few, many and, for expanded clones, a class.

D: NA
J: TRBJ2-7
V: TRBV5-6
size: once
DNA: TGTGCCAGCGGCCAATTCTACGAGCAGTACTTC
CDR3: CASGQFYEQYF

D: NA
J: TRBJ1-2
V: TRBV7-9
size: once
DNA: TGTGCCAGCAGCTTCGACAAAAACTATGGCTACACCTTC
CDR3: CASSFDKNYGYTF

D: NA
J: TRBJ1-2
V: TRBV2
size: NA
DNA: TGTGCCAGCAAGGTTGGGCAGGTTGGCTACACCTTC
CDR3: CASKVGQVGYTF

D: TRBD1
J: TRBJ2-2
V: TRBV18
size: NA
DNA: TGTGCCAGCTCACCCATACCCGGGACAGGGAGGACCGGGGAGCTGTTTTTT
CDR3: CASSPIPGTGRTGELFF

D: NA
J: TRBJ2-5
V: TRBV7-9
size: NA
DNA: TGTGCCAGCAGCCAAGCTCGGGGGGCCCGCCAAGAGACCCAGTACTTC
CDR3: CASSQARGARQETQYF

D: TRBD2
J: TRBJ2-7
V: TRBV10-2
size: NA
DNA: TGCGCCAGCAGTGAAGTCGGGACTACCCTCTACGAGCAGTACTTC
CDR3: CASSEVGTTLYEQYF

D: TRBD2
J: TRBJ2-5
V: TRBV15
size: NA
DNA: TGTGCCACCAGCAGGCGGGGGGGGGAGACCCAGTACTTC
CDR3: CATSRRGGETQYF

D: NA
J: TRBJ1-2
V: TRBV11-2
size: NA
DNA: TGTGCCAGTACCCAGGGTTGGTATGGCTACACCTTC
CDR3: CASTQGWYGYTF

D: TRBD1
J: TRBJ1-2
V: TRBV30
size: NA
DNA: TGTGCCTGTTCGGGACAGAAATATGGCTACACCTTC
CDR3: CACSGQKYGYTF

D: NA
J: TRBJ2-1
V: TRBV7-2
size: once
DNA: TGTGCCAGCAGCGCGGCCCCCGGGAAGGAGTTCTTC
CDR3: CASSAAPGKEFF